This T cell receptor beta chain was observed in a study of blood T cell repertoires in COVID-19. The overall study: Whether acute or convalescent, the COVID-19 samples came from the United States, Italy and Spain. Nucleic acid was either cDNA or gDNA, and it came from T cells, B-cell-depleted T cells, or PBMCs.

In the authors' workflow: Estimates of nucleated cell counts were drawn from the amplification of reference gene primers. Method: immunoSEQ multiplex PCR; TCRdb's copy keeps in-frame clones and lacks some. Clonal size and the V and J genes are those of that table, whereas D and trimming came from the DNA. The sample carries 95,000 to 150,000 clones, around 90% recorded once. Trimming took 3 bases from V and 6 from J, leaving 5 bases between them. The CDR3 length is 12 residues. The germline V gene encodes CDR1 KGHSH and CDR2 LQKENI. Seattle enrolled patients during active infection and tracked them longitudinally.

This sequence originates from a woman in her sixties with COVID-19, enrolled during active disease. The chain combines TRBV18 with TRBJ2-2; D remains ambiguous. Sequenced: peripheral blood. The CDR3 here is CASSPRAGELFF. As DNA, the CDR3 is TGTGCCAGCTCACCTCGCGCCGGGGAGCTGTTTTTT.